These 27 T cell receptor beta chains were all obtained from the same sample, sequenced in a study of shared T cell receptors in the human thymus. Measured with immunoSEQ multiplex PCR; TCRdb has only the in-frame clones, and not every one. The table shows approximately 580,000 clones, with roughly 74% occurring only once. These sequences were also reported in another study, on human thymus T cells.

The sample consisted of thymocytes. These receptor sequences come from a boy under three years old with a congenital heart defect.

The CDR3 DNA follows: TGTGCTAGTGGTTTGGTAAGTAGTAACGCGTACGAGCAGTACTTC. It encodes CASGLVSSNAYEQYF. The chain has TRBV12-5 and TRBJ2-7, with D hard to call. The V end lost 0 bases, the J end lost 4 bases, and 13 bases lay between the germline ends. CDR3 length: 15 amino acids. Germline CDR1 and CDR2: LGHNT and FRNRAP.

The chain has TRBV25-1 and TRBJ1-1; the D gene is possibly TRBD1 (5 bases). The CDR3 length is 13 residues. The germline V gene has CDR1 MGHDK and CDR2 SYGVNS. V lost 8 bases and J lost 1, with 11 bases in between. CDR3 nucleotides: TGTGCCAGCCAAGGGGTCTGGAACACTGAAGCTTTCTTT. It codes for CASQGVWNTEAFF.

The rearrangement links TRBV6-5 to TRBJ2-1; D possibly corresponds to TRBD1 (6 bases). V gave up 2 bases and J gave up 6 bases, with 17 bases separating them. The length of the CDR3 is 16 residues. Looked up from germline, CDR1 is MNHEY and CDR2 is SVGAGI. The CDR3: CASSYRTVSRPNEQFF. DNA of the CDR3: TGTGCCAGCAGTTACCGGACAGTTTCCCGACCCAATGAGCAGTTCTTC.

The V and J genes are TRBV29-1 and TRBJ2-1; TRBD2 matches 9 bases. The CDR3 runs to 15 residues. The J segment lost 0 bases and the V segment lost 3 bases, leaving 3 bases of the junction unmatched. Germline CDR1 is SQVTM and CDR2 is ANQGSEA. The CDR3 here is CSVDGSGSSYNEQFF. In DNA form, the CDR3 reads TGCAGCGTTGACGGTAGCGGGAGCTCCTACAATGAGCAGTTCTTC.

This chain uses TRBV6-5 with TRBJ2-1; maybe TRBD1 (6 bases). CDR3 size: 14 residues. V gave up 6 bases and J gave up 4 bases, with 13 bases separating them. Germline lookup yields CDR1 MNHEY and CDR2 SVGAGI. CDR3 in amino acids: CASRGGGTYNEQFF. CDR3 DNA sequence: TGTGCCAGCAGGGGTGGGGGCACTTACAATGAGCAGTTCTTC.

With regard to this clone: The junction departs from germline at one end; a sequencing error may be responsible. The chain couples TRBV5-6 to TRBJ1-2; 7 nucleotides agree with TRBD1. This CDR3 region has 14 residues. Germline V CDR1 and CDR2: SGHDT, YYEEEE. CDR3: CASTPQGRGYGYPF. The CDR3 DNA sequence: TGTGCCAGCACCCCACAGGGGCGGGGCTATGGCTACCCCTTC.

In DNA, the CDR3 is TGTGCCAGCAGTTCAGGGGGCGATGAAAAACTGTTTTTT. It encodes CASSSGGDEKLFF. The V and J genes are TRBV6-5 and TRBJ1-4; 8 bases match TRBD1. The germline gives CDR1 MNHEY, CDR2 SVGAGI. V dropped 4 bases and J dropped 6; count of bases not matched to a gene: 1. The CDR3 consists of 13 residues.

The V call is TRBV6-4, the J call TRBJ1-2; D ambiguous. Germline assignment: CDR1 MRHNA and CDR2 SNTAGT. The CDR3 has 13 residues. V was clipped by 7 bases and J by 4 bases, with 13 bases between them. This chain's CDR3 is CASNLRHLYGYTF. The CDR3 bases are TGTGCCAGCAATCTGAGGCACCTCTATGGCTACACCTTC.

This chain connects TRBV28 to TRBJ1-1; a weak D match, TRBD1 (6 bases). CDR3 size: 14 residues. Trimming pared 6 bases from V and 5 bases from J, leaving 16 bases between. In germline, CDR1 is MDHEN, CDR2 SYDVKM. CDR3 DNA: TGTGCCAGCAGACCCAAAGGGGGGGGGACTGAAGCTTTCTTT. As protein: CASRPKGGGTEAFF.

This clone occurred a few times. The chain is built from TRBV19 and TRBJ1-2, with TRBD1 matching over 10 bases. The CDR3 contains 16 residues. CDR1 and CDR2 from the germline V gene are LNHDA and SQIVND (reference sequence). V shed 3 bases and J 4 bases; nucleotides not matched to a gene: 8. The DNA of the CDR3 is TGTGCCAGTAGTATTGGTCGGGACAGGGGATCCTATGGCTACACCTTC. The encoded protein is CASSIGRDRGSYGYTF.

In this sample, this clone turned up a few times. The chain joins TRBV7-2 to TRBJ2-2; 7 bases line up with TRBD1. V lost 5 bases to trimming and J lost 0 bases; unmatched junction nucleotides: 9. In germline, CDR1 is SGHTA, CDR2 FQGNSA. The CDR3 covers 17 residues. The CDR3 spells CASSPGRQGANTGELFF. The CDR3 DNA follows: TGTGCCAGCAGCCCTGGTCGGCAGGGGGCGAACACCGGGGAGCTGTTTTTT.

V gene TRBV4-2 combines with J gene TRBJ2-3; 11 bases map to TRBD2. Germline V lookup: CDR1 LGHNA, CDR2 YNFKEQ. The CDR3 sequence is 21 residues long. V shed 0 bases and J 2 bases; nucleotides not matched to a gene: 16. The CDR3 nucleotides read TGTGCCAGCAGCCAAGAAAGGGGGCGGGGACTAGCGGAGGGGATCACAGATACGCAGTATTTT. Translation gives CASSQERGRGLAEGITDTQYF.

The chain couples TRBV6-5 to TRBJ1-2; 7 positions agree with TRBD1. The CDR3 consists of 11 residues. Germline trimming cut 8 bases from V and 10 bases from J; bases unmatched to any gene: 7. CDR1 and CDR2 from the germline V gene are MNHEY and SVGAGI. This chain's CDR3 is CASRYRGTYTF. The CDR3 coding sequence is TGTGCCAGCCGATACAGGGGCACCTACACCTTC.

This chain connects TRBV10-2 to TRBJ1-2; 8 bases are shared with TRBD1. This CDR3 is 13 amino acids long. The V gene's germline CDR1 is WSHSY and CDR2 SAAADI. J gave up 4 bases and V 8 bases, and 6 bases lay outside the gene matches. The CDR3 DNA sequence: TGCGCCAGCCGGGACAGGACCTCCTATGGCTACACCTTC. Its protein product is CASRDRTSYGYTF.

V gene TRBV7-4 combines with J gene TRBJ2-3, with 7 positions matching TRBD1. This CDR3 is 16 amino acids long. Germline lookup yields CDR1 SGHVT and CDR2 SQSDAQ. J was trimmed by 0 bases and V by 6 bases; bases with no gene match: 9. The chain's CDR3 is CASRKDRASSTDTQYF. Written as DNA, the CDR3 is TGTGCCAGCAGGAAAGACAGGGCCTCTAGCACAGATACGCAGTATTTT.

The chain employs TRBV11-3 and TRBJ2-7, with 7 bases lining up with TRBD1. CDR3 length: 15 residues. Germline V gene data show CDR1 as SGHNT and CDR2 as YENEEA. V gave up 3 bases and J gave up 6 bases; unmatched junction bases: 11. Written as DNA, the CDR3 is TGTGCCAGCAGCTTCGAGGGGGCCCAGGGGGTCGAGCAGTACTTC. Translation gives CASSFEGAQGVEQYF.

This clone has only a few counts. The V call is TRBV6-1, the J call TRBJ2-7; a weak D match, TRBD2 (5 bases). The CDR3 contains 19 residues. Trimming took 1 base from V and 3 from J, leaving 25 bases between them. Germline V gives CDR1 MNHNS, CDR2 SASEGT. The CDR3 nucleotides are TGTGCCAGCAGTGAAGGTAGTGAGGGTAAAGGTACGGTGGACTACGAGCAGTACTTC. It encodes CASSEGSEGKGTVDYEQYF.

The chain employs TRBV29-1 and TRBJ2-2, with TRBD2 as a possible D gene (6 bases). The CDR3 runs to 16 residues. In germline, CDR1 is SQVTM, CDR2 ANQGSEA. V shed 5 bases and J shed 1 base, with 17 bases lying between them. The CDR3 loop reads CSVWEVSPLNTGELFF. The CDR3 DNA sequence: TGCAGCGTTTGGGAGGTTAGCCCACTGAACACCGGGGAGCTGTTTTTT.

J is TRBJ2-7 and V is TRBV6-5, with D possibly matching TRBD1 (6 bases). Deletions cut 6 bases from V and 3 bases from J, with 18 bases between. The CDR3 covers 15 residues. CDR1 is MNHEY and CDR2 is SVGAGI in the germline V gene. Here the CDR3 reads CASRTASGHLYEQYF. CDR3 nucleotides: TGTGCCAGCAGAACTGCTTCGGGACACCTCTACGAGCAGTACTTC.

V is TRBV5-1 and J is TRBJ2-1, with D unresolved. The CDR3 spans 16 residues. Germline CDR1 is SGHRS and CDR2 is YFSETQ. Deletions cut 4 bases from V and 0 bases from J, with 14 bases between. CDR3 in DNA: TGCGCCAGCAGCCGAGGTCAGAGCAGCTCCTACAATGAGCAGTTCTTC. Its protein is CASSRGQSSSYNEQFF.

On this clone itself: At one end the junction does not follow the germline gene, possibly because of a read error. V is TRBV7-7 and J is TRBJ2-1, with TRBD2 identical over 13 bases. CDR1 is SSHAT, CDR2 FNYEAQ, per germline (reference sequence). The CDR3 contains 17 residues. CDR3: CASSPRTSGRSSNEQFF. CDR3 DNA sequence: TGTGCTAGCAGTCCCAGGACTAGCGGGAGATCCTCCAATGAGCAGTTCTTC.

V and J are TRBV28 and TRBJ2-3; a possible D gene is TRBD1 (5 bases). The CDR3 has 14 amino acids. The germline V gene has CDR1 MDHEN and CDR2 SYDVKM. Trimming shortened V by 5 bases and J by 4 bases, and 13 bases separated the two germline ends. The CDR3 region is CASSLPGKADTQYF. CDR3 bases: TGTGCCAGCAGTCTCCCAGGGAAGGCAGATACGCAGTATTTT.

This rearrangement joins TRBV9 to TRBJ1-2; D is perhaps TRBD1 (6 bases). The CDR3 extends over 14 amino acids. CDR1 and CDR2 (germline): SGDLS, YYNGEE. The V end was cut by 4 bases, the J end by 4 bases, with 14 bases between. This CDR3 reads CASSSRGGFYGYTF. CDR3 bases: TGTGCCAGCAGCTCAAGGGGGGGATTCTATGGCTACACCTTC.

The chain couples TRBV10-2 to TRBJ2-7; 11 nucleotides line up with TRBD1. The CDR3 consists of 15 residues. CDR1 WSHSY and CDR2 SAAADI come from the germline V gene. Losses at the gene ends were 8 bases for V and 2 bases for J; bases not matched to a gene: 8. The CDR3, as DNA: TGCGCCAGCCTGAATCCGGGACAGGGGGCCTACGAGCAGTACTTC. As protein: CASLNPGQGAYEQYF.

CDR3 sequence: CASSQDGDRIGSLPLETQYF. As DNA, the CDR3 is TGCGCCAGCAGCCAAGACGGGGACAGGATTGGGTCTTTACCGTTGGAGACCCAGTACTTC. The genes are TRBV4-3 and TRBJ2-5; 8 positions match TRBD1. V gave up 0 bases and J gave up 5 bases; unmatched junction bases: 20. The V gene's germline CDR1 is LGHNA and CDR2 YSLEER. There are 20 residues in the CDR3.

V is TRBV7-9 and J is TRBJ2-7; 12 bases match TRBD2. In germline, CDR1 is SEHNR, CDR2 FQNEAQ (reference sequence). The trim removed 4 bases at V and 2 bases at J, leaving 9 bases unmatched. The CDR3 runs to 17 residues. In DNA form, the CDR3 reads TGTGCCAGCAGCTCTACAAGGACTAGCGGGATGACCTACGAGCAGTACTTC. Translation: CASSSTRTSGMTYEQYF.

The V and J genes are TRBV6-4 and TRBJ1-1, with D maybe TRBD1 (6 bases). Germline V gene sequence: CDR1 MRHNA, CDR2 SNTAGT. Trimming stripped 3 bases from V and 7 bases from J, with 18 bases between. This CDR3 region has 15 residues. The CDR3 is CASSESSHPTGEAFF. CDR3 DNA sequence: TGTGCCAGCAGTGAAAGTTCACACCCGACAGGTGAAGCTTTCTTT.